This passage covers 27 T cell receptor beta chains from one sample sequenced in a study of CD8 T cells in ankylosing spondylitis. The antigens for these receptors are not known. General study findings and limits: Ankylosing spondylitis blood seemed to carry a telltale TCR beta motif made of eight highly homologous variants.

TCRdb reprocessed the 5' RACE reads via MiXCR and lists one record per CDR3 protein. The sample yields fewer than 500,000 distinct CDR3 sequences, roughly 25% seen once. Sequences were obtained from blood, either unsorted or a sorted T cell fraction (not recorded which). Receptors were obtained from a male donor with ankylosing spondylitis.

This clonotype was seen many times. The chain joins TRBV29-1 to TRBJ2-7, with 7 positions matching TRBD1. The V and J ends lost 4 bases and 0 bases, in that order; junction bases with no gene match: 0. This CDR3 has 12 residues. CDR1 and CDR2 (germline): SQVTM, ANQGSEA. CDR3 nucleotides: TGCAGCGTTGGGGACAGCTCCTACGAGCAGTACGTC. This sequence encodes CSVGDSSYEQYV.

This clonotype was seen a few times. The genes are TRBV27 and TRBJ1-1; no clear D. Germline loops: CDR1 MNHEY, CDR2 SMNVEV (reference sequence). This CDR3 region has 14 residues. The V gene lost 5 bases and the J gene lost 1 base, with 11 bases spanning the gap. The DNA for the CDR3 is TGTGCCAGCAGTGCCGCGAGACAGAACACTGAAGCTTTCTTT. It codes for CASSAARQNTEAFF.

The chain links TRBV20-1 to TRBJ2-1; tentatively, D is TRBD1 (5 bases). CDR1 and CDR2 from the germline V gene are DFQATT and SNEGSKA (reference sequence). The CDR3 is 13 residues long. V shed 0 bases and J shed 9 bases, with 12 bases lying between them. CDR3 coding DNA: TGCAGTGCTAGAGACTCAGGGTTTGGTGAGCAGTTCTTC. It encodes CSARDSGFGEQFF.

This clonotype has more than one count but fewer than ten. The chain joins TRBV5-1 to TRBJ2-7; D call uncertain. The V end was cut by 4 bases, the J end by 7 bases, with 9 bases between. This CDR3 comprises 11 residues. The germline V gene encodes CDR1 SGHRS and CDR2 YFSETQ. CDR3 protein: CASSPTEEQYV. DNA of the CDR3: TGCGCCAGCAGCCCGACGGAAGAGCAGTACGTC.

This chain links TRBV7-2 with TRBJ1-6; TRBD1 is a possible D gene (6 bases). Trimming left V 1 base short and J 13 bases short, with 17 bases between. The CDR3 extends over 15 amino acids. The V gene's germline CDR1 is SGHTA and CDR2 FQGNSA. DNA of the CDR3: TGTGCCAGCAGCTTAGGGGGGCCAGGGCGGAATCCCCTCCACTTT. Translating gives CASSLGGPGRNPLHF.

This clonotype was detected once. The chain combines TRBV3-1 with TRBJ1-1; 7 nucleotides line up with TRBD1. The CDR3 length is 16 residues. CDR1 is LGHDT and CDR2 is YNNKEL in the germline V gene (reference sequence). After removal of 3 bases from V and 3 bases from J, the junction contained 10 bases not matched to a gene. The CDR3 DNA sequence: TGTGCCAGCAGCCAGACGAGGGGGCAGGCTTACACTGAAGCTTTCTTT. It yields the protein CASSQTRGQAYTEAFF.

This clonotype was detected only a few times. The chain is built from TRBV7-2 and TRBJ2-2; 9 bases are a match to TRBD2. Per the germline V gene, CDR1 is SGHTA and CDR2 is FQGNSA. V trimming: 0 bases; J trimming: 4 bases; junction bases outside the gene matches: 3. CDR3 size: 16 residues. The CDR3 DNA reads as TGTGCCAGCAGCTTAGCTCTAGCGGGGTTCACCGGGGAGCTGTTTTTT. Amino acid sequence: CASSLALAGFTGELFF.

The chain uses TRBV12-3 or TRBV12-4 and TRBJ1-1; D gene ambiguous. Trimming removed 5 bases from V and 6 bases from J, with 7 bases in between. The length of the CDR3 is 11 residues. The DNA for the CDR3 is TGTGCCAGCAGTCCGTGGCCTGAAGCTTTCTTT. This gives the protein CASSPWPEAFF.

The V gene is TRBV30, the J gene TRBJ1-1; D call uncertain. This CDR3 comprises 12 residues. V lost 5 bases to trimming and J lost 5 bases, with 12 bases between them. Per germline, CDR1 GTSNPN and CDR2 SVGIG (reference sequence). The CDR3 loop is CAWSPWATEAFF. The CDR3 bases are TGTGCCTGGTCCCCGTGGGCGACTGAAGCTTTCTTT.

In this sample, this clonotype turned up a few times. The CDR3 ends on some other residue instead of the conserved phenylalanine or tryptophan, so this is likely a read error. The DNA is omitted, as the CDR3 cannot be located on it reliably, and the CDR3 follows TCRdb's listing. The V gene is TRBV12-3 or TRBV12-4, the J gene TRBJ2-1; the table names TRBD1, a call not compared with the DNA. The length of the CDR3 is 13 amino acids, counting both ends. CDR3 region: CASKPGGYVPVTL.

V and J are TRBV29-1 and TRBJ1-1, with D hard to call. CDR1 and CDR2 from the germline V gene are SQVTM and ANQGSEA. V was cut by 4 bases and J by 5 bases, with 14 bases left in between. The CDR3 sequence is 13 residues long. CDR3 residues: CSVGSKGGTEAFF. CDR3 nucleotide sequence: TGCAGCGTTGGTTCCAAAGGAGGTACTGAAGCTTTCTTT.

The sample holds a few counts of this clonotype. This chain's CDR3 is CASSLVDRVSYNEQFF. Written as DNA, the CDR3 is TGTGCCAGCAGTTTAGTCGACAGGGTGTCCTACAATGAGCAGTTCTTC. The V and J genes are TRBV12-3 or TRBV12-4 and TRBJ2-1, with TRBD1 identical over 7 bases. The CDR3 length is 16 residues. V lost 1 base, J lost 1 base, and 4 bases stayed unmatched.

A few counts support this clonotype. J is TRBJ2-1 and V is TRBV11-2; TRBD2 aligns across 9 bases. V lost 6 bases to trimming and J lost 0 bases; unmatched junction nucleotides: 12. The CDR3 totals 18 residues. Germline CDR1 and CDR2: SGHAT and FQNNGV. As DNA, the CDR3 is TGTGCCAGCAGACCTATGGCCTTTAGCGGGAGCTCCTACAATGAGCAGTTCTTC. Amino acid sequence: CASRPMAFSGSSYNEQFF.

J is TRBJ2-2 and V is TRBV7-7; 15 bases are shared with TRBD2. V dropped 6 bases and J dropped 3; count of bases not matched to a gene: 2. The CDR3 loop spans 16 amino acids. Germline V gene data show CDR1 as SSHAT and CDR2 as FNYEAQ (reference sequence). As DNA, the CDR3 is TGTGCCAGCAGAGGACTAGCGGGAGGGGACACCGGGGAGCTGTTTTTT. Protein product: CASRGLAGGDTGELFF.

This clonotype was seen a few times. The chain combines TRBV7-2 with TRBJ2-3, with a possible D match to TRBD2 (5 bases). Looked up from germline, CDR1 is SGHTA and CDR2 is FQGNSA. Between the trimmed V and J ends, which lost 0 bases and 5 bases, there was a span of 9 bases. This CDR3 contains 14 residues. As DNA, the CDR3 is TGTGCCAGCAGCTTAGCGGGAGTCGAAGATACGCAGTATTTT. It specifies CASSLAGVEDTQYF.

The V gene is TRBV5-1, the J gene TRBJ2-5; 8 nucleotides match TRBD2. The junction had 4 bases not matched to a gene; V was cut back by 4 bases and J by 5 bases. The CDR3 runs to 13 residues. Germline values: CDR1 SGHRS, CDR2 YFSETQ. The CDR3 DNA follows: TGCGCCAGCAGCCGGGAGGGTATCGAGACCCAGTACTTC. Its translation: CASSREGIETQYF.

The chain couples TRBV20-1 to TRBJ1-5; D ambiguous. Trimming removed 5 bases from V and 3 bases from J, with 11 bases in between. Germline loops: CDR1 DFQATT, CDR2 SNEGSKA (reference sequence). CDR3 length: 13 amino acids. The CDR3 nucleotides read TGCAGTGCTGCGAACTGGAACAATCAGCCCCAGCATTTT. It is translated as CSAANWNNQPQHF.

The rearrangement uses TRBV7-8 and TRBJ2-5, with D possibly TRBD1 on 6 matching bases. Trimming shortened V by 5 bases and J by 5 bases, and 12 bases separated the two germline ends. Germline assignment: CDR1 SGHVS and CDR2 FQNEAQ. The CDR3 is 13 residues long. The CDR3 here is CASSPGERETQYF. Written as DNA, the CDR3 is TGTGCCAGCAGCCCAGGGGAGCGTGAGACCCAGTACTTC.

CDR3 sequence (DNA): TGCGCCAGCAGCTTGGCCAGGGAAACAGGGGGCGAGTATGGCTACACCTTC. Its translation: CASSLARETGGEYGYTF. The chain links TRBV5-1 to TRBJ1-2; the match to TRBD1 covers 9 bases. The CDR3 sequence is 17 residues long. V shed 0 bases and J 5 bases; nucleotides not matched to a gene: 11. CDR1 and CDR2 from the germline V gene are SGHRS and YFSETQ.

The rearrangement joins TRBV4-1 to TRBJ2-7; 10 nucleotides match TRBD2. J gave up 4 bases and V 0 bases, and 15 bases lay outside the gene matches. The CDR3 has 19 residues. Germline lookup yields CDR1 MGHRA and CDR2 YSYEKL. CDR3 bases: TGCGCCAGCAGCCAAGAATCTTCTAGCGGGAGAGTATACGGGTACGAGCAGTACTTC. Its protein is CASSQESSSGRVYGYEQYF.

This rearrangement joins TRBV6-2 or TRBV6-3 to TRBJ2-5; possible D gene TRBD2, 6 bases. Germline V gene sequence: CDR1 MNHEY, CDR2 SVGEGT. The CDR3 runs to 14 residues. The V gene lost 2 bases and the J gene lost 5 bases, with 12 bases spanning the gap. CDR3 sequence reads: CASSYPGSRETQYF. DNA for the CDR3: TGTGCCAGCAGTTACCCCGGGAGCAGGGAGACCCAGTACTTC.

This clonotype was detected only a few times. The chain combines TRBV5-1 with TRBJ2-2; D gene uncertain. Trimming stripped 0 bases from V and 3 bases from J, with 6 bases between. The CDR3 has 14 residues. CDR1 SGHRS and CDR2 YFSETQ come from the germline V gene. The CDR3 loop reads CASSLVGYTGELFF. The CDR3 DNA sequence: TGCGCCAGCAGCTTGGTAGGGTACACCGGGGAGCTGTTTTTT. The full variable domain, with the rest looked up from reference TRBV5-1 and TRBJ2-2, is KAGVTQTPRYLIKTRGQQVTLSCSPISGHRSVSWYQQTPGQGLQFLFEYFSETQRNKGNFPGRFSGRQFSNSRSEMNVSTLELGDSALYLCASSLVGYTGELFFGEGSRLTVL.

The chain carries TRBV20-1 and TRBJ1-3; D is perhaps TRBD1 (5 bases). The CDR3 loop spans 13 amino acids. The V end lost 6 bases, the J end lost 1 base, and 10 bases lay between the germline ends. Germline V gene data show CDR1 as DFQATT and CDR2 as SNEGSKA (reference sequence). The CDR3 DNA sequence: TGCAGTGCCCCTGCAGGGTCTGGAAACACCATATATTTT. It specifies CSAPAGSGNTIYF.

A few counts support this clonotype. The V call is TRBV27, the J call TRBJ2-5, with 9 bases lining up with TRBD2. The germline CDR1 and CDR2 sequences are MNHEY and SMNVEV (reference sequence). With V trimmed by 3 bases and J by 5 bases, 10 bases remained unmatched. The length of the CDR3 is 16 residues. CDR3 sequence (DNA): TGTGCCAGCAGTTTGTCTCGCGGGAGGGCCCGGGAGACCCAGTACTTC. The encoded protein is CASSLSRGRARETQYF.

This clonotype has more than one count but fewer than ten. This chain connects TRBV5-6 to TRBJ2-5; unclear D gene. The CDR3 spans 15 residues. Trimming stripped 3 bases from V and 3 bases from J, with 15 bases between. Germline V gene sequence: CDR1 SGHDT, CDR2 YYEEEE. CDR3 residues: CASSSEQTGKETQYF. The CDR3 bases are TGTGCCAGCAGCTCGGAACAGACTGGGAAAGAGACCCAGTACTTC.

The genes are TRBV10-2 and TRBJ2-1; perhaps TRBD2 as D (6 bases). The germline CDR1 and CDR2 sequences are WSHSY and SAAADI. The CDR3 is 14 residues long. The V end was cut by 6 bases, the J end by 5 bases, with 14 bases between. CDR3 sequence (DNA): TGCGCCAGCAGCGCCGGGACTTCGAACAATGAGCAGTTCTTC. It yields the protein CASSAGTSNNEQFF.

V and J are TRBV5-1 and TRBJ1-2, with a weak D call TRBD1 (5 bases). Trimming took 4 bases from V and 5 from J, leaving 21 bases between them. Germline values: CDR1 SGHRS, CDR2 YFSETQ. The CDR3 covers 16 residues. The CDR3 is CASSAGPSPTKYGYTF. CDR3 DNA sequence: TGCGCCAGCAGCGCGGGGCCATCCCCGACAAAATATGGCTACACCTTC.